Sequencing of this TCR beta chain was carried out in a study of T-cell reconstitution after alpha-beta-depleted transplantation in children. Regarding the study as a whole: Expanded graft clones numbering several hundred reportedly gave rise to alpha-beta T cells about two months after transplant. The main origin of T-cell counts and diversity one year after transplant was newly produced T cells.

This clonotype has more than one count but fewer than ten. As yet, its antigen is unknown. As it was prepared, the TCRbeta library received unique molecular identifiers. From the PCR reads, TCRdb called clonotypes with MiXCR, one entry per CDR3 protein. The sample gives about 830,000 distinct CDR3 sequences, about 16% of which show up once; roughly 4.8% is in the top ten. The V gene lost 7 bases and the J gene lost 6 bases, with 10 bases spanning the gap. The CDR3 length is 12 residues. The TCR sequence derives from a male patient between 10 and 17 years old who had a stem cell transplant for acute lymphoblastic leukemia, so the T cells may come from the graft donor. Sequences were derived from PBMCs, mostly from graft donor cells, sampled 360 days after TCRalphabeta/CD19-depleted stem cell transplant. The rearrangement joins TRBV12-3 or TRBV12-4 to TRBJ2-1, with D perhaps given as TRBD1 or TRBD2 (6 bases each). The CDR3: CASTRGPNEQFF. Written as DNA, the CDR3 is TGTGCCAGCACCCGGGGGCCCAATGAGCAGTTCTTC.